A single sample is the source of the 20 T cell receptor beta chains below, sequenced in a study of T cells in Graves' hyperthyroidism and ophthalmopathy. RNA transcripts yielded amplified TCR beta CDR3 regions. With the HTBI primer set, the TCR CDR3 went through a first round of RT-PCR. Each CDR3 protein gets one entry after TCRdb re-called the multiplex PCR reads with MiXCR. Of some 460,000 distinct CDR3 sequences detected, around 16% appear once; the ten largest clones hold over 7.5%. The sample comprised blood. The receptors were gathered from a young woman with Graves' hyperthyroidism.

This clonotype has a count of ten or more. The chain uses TRBV12-3 or TRBV12-4 and TRBJ2-5, with D maybe TRBD1 (6 bases). CDR3 length equals 14 residues. V dropped 5 bases and J dropped 5 bases, with 15 bases sitting between them. CDR3: CASSPRLRGETQYF. The CDR3 coding sequence is TGTGCCAGCAGTCCCCGACTGAGGGGGGAGACCCAGTACTTC.

This clonotype has at least ten counts. This chain links TRBV6-1 with TRBJ1-4, with a possible D match to TRBD1 (5 bases). With 6 bases removed from V and 3 bases from J, the gap between germline ends came to 5 bases. The CDR3 is made up of 12 amino acids. Germline V CDR1 and CDR2: MNHNS, SASEGT. This CDR3 reads CASRQANEKLFF. CDR3 bases: TGTGCCAGCAGACAGGCTAATGAAAAACTGTTTTTT.

This clonotype occurred many times. The chain joins TRBV4-1 to TRBJ1-2; no clear D gene. The CDR3 contains 11 residues. The germline V gene has CDR1 MGHRA and CDR2 YSYEKL. V was pared by 1 base and J by 8 bases, with 5 bases between. CDR3 sequence: CASSQVAGYTF. In nucleotides, the CDR3 is TGCGCCAGCAGCCAAGTAGCCGGCTACACCTTC.

This clonotype has ten or more counts. This chain uses TRBV3-1 with TRBJ2-5; 8 bases are shared with TRBD2. CDR1 and CDR2 from the germline V gene are LGHDT and YNNKEL (reference sequence). There are 16 residues in the CDR3. The V and J ends lost 3 bases and 4 bases, in that order; junction bases with no gene match: 10. CDR3 coding DNA: TGTGCCAGCAGCCACCTAGCTAGCGCGGGGGGAGAGACCCAGTACTTC. Translated, it gives CASSHLASAGGETQYF.

The chain joins TRBV4-1 to TRBJ1-5, with D unclear. Germline CDR1 reads MGHRA; CDR2 reads YSYEKL. The CDR3 is made up of 16 amino acids. The V gene lost 0 bases and the J gene lost 3 bases, with 12 bases spanning the gap. The CDR3 sequence: CASSQDAGFINQPQHF. Written as DNA, the CDR3 is TGCGCCAGCAGCCAAGATGCGGGGTTCATCAATCAGCCCCAGCATTTT.

This chain connects TRBV7-6 to TRBJ2-5; D is ambiguous. Germline values: CDR1 SGHVS, CDR2 FNYEAQ. Between the trimmed V and J ends, which lost 2 bases and 1 base, there was a span of 8 bases. This CDR3 is built from 14 residues. CDR3 loop: CASSLFRAQETQYF. The CDR3 DNA sequence: TGTGCCAGCAGCTTATTTCGGGCCCAAGAGACCCAGTACTTC.

This clonotype was counted ten times or more. The J gene is TRBJ2-5, the V gene TRBV12-3 or TRBV12-4; D is undetermined. This CDR3 has 14 amino acids. V lost 4 bases and J 1 base, leaving 10 bases between the germline ends. The CDR3 DNA is TGTGCCAGCAGTTCCCTTGGCAGCCAAGAGACCCAGTACTTC. It yields the protein CASSSLGSQETQYF.

This clonotype was observed a handful of times. It may be a read error: a sequence one base away is much more abundant. The chain links TRBV7-2 to TRBJ1-2; no firm D call. Between the trimmed V and J ends, which lost 8 bases and 8 bases, there was a span of 12 bases. This CDR3 contains 11 residues. Germline CDR1 SGHTA, CDR2 FQGNSA. CDR3 sequence (DNA): TGTGCCAGCGGAACGCCATCCGGCTACACCTTC. Protein product: CASGTPSGYTF.

In its sample, this clonotype was seen a few times. The chain is built from TRBV6-1 and TRBJ1-6; 7 bases agree with TRBD1. The CDR3 is made up of 13 amino acids. V dropped 3 bases and J dropped 10; count of bases not matched to a gene: 3. Germline-derived CDR1 and CDR2 are MNHNS and SASEGT. This CDR3 reads CASSDVRGSPLHF. The CDR3 DNA is TGTGCCAGCAGTGATGTCAGGGGGTCACCCCTCCACTTT.

At least ten counts were recorded for this clonotype. V and J are TRBV5-1 and TRBJ2-3; the D is unclear. The CDR3 runs to 14 residues. With 4 bases removed from V and 1 base from J, the gap between germline ends came to 10 bases. Germline CDR1 SGHRS, CDR2 YFSETQ. The DNA for the CDR3 is TGCGCCAGCAGCCCGAAAACTGGCACAGATACGCAGTATTTT. Encoded protein: CASSPKTGTDTQYF.

This clonotype has at least ten counts. The CDR3 coding sequence is TGTGCCAGCAGTGCTGGGACGGTGCATGAGCAGTTCTTC. The encoded protein is CASSAGTVHEQFF. The gene calls are TRBV6-4 and TRBJ2-1; possibly TRBD1 or TRBD2 for D (5 bases each). Germline CDR1 is MRHNA and CDR2 is SNTAGT. This CDR3 comprises 13 residues. The V and J ends lost 4 bases and 8 bases respectively, with 12 bases between them.

This clonotype was seen ten or more times. The V call is TRBV12-3 or TRBV12-4, the J call TRBJ2-3, with 7 bases fitting TRBD2. This CDR3 spans 15 amino acids. J was trimmed by 3 bases and V by 5 bases; bases with no gene match: 8. The chain's CDR3 is CASSASGQATDTQYF. The CDR3 nucleotides read TGTGCCAGCAGTGCTAGCGGCCAGGCAACAGATACGCAGTATTTT.

This clonotype was recorded many times. This sequence joins TRBV5-1 and TRBJ2-1, with 7 bases lining up with TRBD1. The CDR3 is 15 residues long. Germline V gene sequence: CDR1 SGHRS, CDR2 YFSETQ. The V gene end was trimmed by 1 base and the J gene end by 2 bases; junction bases not matched to a gene: 3. The CDR3 sequence is CASSLTGTAYNEQFF. The CDR3 DNA follows: TGCGCCAGCAGCTTGACAGGGACAGCCTACAATGAGCAGTTCTTC.

The rearrangement joins TRBV11-3 to TRBJ2-1; TRBD2 matches at 7 bases. Losses at the gene ends were 10 bases for V and 2 bases for J; bases not matched to a gene: 8. CDR1 and CDR2 from the germline V gene are SGHNT and YENEEA. CDR3 size: 14 residues. The CDR3 here is CATKEGGTYNEQFF. Written as DNA, the CDR3 is TGTGCCACGAAAGAGGGAGGGACCTACAATGAGCAGTTCTTC.

This clonotype has a count of ten or more. The chain carries TRBV7-9 and TRBJ2-5; a possible D gene is TRBD2 (5 bases). V lost 5 bases and J lost 9, with 28 bases in between. Germline-derived CDR1 and CDR2 are SEHNR and FQNEAQ (reference sequence). The CDR3 consists of 17 residues. The CDR3 region is CASSPAIGRLGSLAQYF. DNA of the CDR3: TGTGCCAGCAGCCCGGCTATAGGGAGACTTGGTTCTTTGGCCCAGTACTTC. The full variable domain, completed using reference TRBV7-9 and TRBJ2-5, is DTGVSQNPRHKITKRGQNVTFRCDPISEHNRLYWYRQTLGQGPEFLTYFQNEAQLEKSRLLSDRFSAERPKGSFSTLEIQRTEQGDSAMYLCASSPAIGRLGSLAQYFGPGTRLLVL.

This clonotype was picked up many times. The gene calls are TRBV30 and TRBJ2-7; 9 bases are shared with TRBD1. The germline V gene encodes CDR1 GTSNPN and CDR2 SVGIG (reference sequence). V trimming: 2 bases; J trimming: 6 bases; junction bases outside the gene matches: 8. The CDR3 is made up of 14 amino acids. The CDR3 sequence is CAWSLGQGKGEQYF. CDR3 coding DNA: TGTGCCTGGAGTCTGGGACAGGGAAAAGGCGAGCAGTACTTC.

Many counts were recorded for this clonotype. The rearrangement joins TRBV12-3 or TRBV12-4 to TRBJ1-2; D unresolved. Trimming took off 1 base at V and 1 base at J, with 16 bases between the two ends. The CDR3 extends over 17 amino acids. CDR3 sequence: CASSLVPQAGGNYGYTF. CDR3 in DNA: TGTGCCAGCAGTTTAGTGCCGCAGGCGGGAGGTAACTATGGCTACACCTTC.

There are a few counts of this clonotype. The chain links TRBV29-1 to TRBJ2-3, with 12 bases lining up with TRBD2. In germline, CDR1 is SQVTM, CDR2 ANQGSEA. V shed 3 bases and J 4 bases; nucleotides not matched to a gene: 8. CDR3 length: 16 residues. CDR3 coding DNA: TGCAGCGTTGATTTCGAACTAGCGGGAGGTGCAGATACGCAGTATTTT. It specifies CSVDFELAGGADTQYF.

Many counts were recorded for this clonotype. The rearrangement joins TRBV7-2 to TRBJ1-4, with D possibly being TRBD1 (5 bases). CDR1 is SGHTA, CDR2 FQGNSA, per germline. The V end was cut by 5 bases, the J end by 8 bases, with 15 bases between. This CDR3 comprises 14 residues. The CDR3 loop is CASSPDWGNEKLFF. Here the CDR3 DNA reads TGTGCCAGCAGCCCGGACTGGGGGAACGAAAAACTGTTTTTT.

Comments on this clonotype: A read error may explain this, as a much larger clone is one base away. V is TRBV5-5 and J is TRBJ1-4; D may be TRBD1 (6 bases). There are 16 residues in the CDR3. The V gene's germline CDR1 is SGHKS and CDR2 YYEKEE (reference sequence). The V end was cut by 7 bases, the J end by 0 bases, with 16 bases between. The CDR3 DNA reads as TGTGCCAGCGGCTCCGGACAGAGTGCAACTAATGAAAAACTGTTTTTT. It codes for CASGSGQSATNEKLFF.